The clone carrying this T cell receptor beta chain was found a few times. Its target is unknown. The data belong to a study of identical twins. Findings and limits, study-wide: Memory repertoires showed no such pattern, whereas abundant cord blood beta clonotypes carried fewer insertions.

TCRdb fed the 5' RACE reads into MiXCR, producing one record per CDR3 protein. Of some 790,000 distinct CDR3 sequences detected, about 20% appear once; the ten largest clones hold roughly 13%. Germline V gene data show CDR1 as SGHRS and CDR2 as YFSETQ. The CDR3 totals 16 residues. The V gene end was trimmed by 4 bases and the J gene end by 1 base; junction bases not matched to a gene: 4. These sequences were also reported in another study, on T cells expressing NK-cell markers. This second study says: Leadership of the CD3+CD56-NKG2C+ fraction also belonged to these clonotypes in four donors.

Input material: PBMCs. This chain joins TRBV5-1 and TRBJ2-6; 8 bases fit TRBD1. This TCR came from a woman aged 18-29 years in good health. CDR3 nucleotides: TGCGCCAGCAGCGGACAGGGCTCGTCTGGGGCCAACGTCCTGACTTTC. This sequence encodes CASSGQGSSGANVLTF.